This is a list of T cell receptor beta chains from one sample in a study of identical twins. TCRdb re-called the 5' RACE reads with MiXCR, one entry per CDR3 protein. The profile shows roughly 500,000 distinct CDR3 sequences, less than 25% of them singletons. The sample also formed part of further work on T cells expressing NK-cell markers.

The material sequenced was CD4+ T cells sorted from blood. The receptors come from a woman between 18 and 29 years old in good health. Each CDR3 is given with its conserved first and last residue. D genes are given only for firm matches. Size is omitted from some rows. Given values are once, few, many or a class for expanded clones.

V gene	CDR3 length	J gene	clone size	D gene	CDR3 DNA	CDR3 protein
TRBV7-2	13	TRBJ1-2	few	NA	TGTGCCAGCAGCCTACAGACACTACAGGGCTACACCTTC	CASSLQTLQGYTF
TRBV2	17	TRBJ2-6	NA	NA	TGTGCCACCATAACCATGCGGCAGAACTCTGGGGCCAACGTCCTGACTTTC	CATITMRQNSGANVLTF
TRBV6-5	15	TRBJ2-3	NA	NA	TGTGCCAGCAGTTACCGTTCTTCTCGGGCGGATACGCAGTATTTT	CASSYRSSRADTQYF
TRBV20-1	14	TRBJ2-1	few	NA	TGCAGTGCGGCTCCGGGAGAGGGGATGAATGAGCAGTTCTTC	CSAAPGEGMNEQFF
TRBV6-1	13	TRBJ1-5	few	NA	TGTGCCAGCAGCCGACGGGACAATCAGCCCCAGCATTTT	CASSRRDNQPQHF
TRBV5-1	13	TRBJ1-4	few	NA	TGCGCCAGCAGCTTAGCAGGGAGTGAAAAACTGTTTTTT	CASSLAGSEKLFF
TRBV7-9	14	TRBJ2-5	NA	TRBD1	TGTGCCAGCAGCCAATGGACAGGGAGAGAGACCCAGTACTTC	CASSQWTGRETQYF
TRBV9	14	TRBJ2-2	NA	NA	TGTGCCAGCAGCGTAGAGCCGGGAGCCGGGGAGCTGTTTTTT	CASSVEPGAGELFF
TRBV20-1	14	TRBJ2-1	NA	TRBD2	TGCAGTGCCCGTAGGGCTAGCGGGAACAATGAGCAGTTCTTC	CSARRASGNNEQFF
TRBV5-1	13	TRBJ2-2	NA	NA	TGCGCCACCCAAGTGGGAGACACCGGGGAGCTGTTTTTT	CATQVGDTGELFF
TRBV6-5	14	TRBJ2-7	few	NA	TGTGCCAGCAGTTACTCGATGAGCTCCTACGAGCAGTACTTC	CASSYSMSSYEQYF
TRBV5-1	13	TRBJ2-3	NA	NA	TGCGCCAGCAGCTCAGGGCCCCCAGATACGCAGTATTTT	CASSSGPPDTQYF
TRBV10-3	12	TRBJ2-7	NA	NA	TGTGCCATCAGTGAGTCAACGGGGGAGCAGTACTTC	CAISESTGEQYF
TRBV20-1	14	TRBJ2-7	NA	TRBD1	TGCAGTGCAAACAGGGGGTCGGCTGTGTACGAGCAGTACTTC	CSANRGSAVYEQYF
TRBV20-1	16	TRBJ2-1	NA	NA	TGCAGTGCTAGAGAGGGGAAGGGATCGGGGAACAATGAGCAGTTCTTC	CSAREGKGSGNNEQFF
TRBV5-5	17	TRBJ2-7	few	TRBD1	TGTGCCAGCGACAGGGGGGGCGGGGGCCGAAGCTCCTACGAGCAGTACTTC	CASDRGGGGRSSYEQYF
TRBV4-3	16	TRBJ2-1	NA	TRBD2	TGCGCCAGCAGCCAAGATCCCCGTGGCGGGGGCAATGAGCAGTTCTTC	CASSQDPRGGGNEQFF
TRBV5-6	15	TRBJ2-2	few	TRBD2	TGTGCCAGCAGACCTGGACTAGCGGGACCGGGGAGGCTGTTTTTT	CASRPGLAGPGRLFF
TRBV4-3	13	TRBJ2-1	many	NA	TGCGCCAGCAGCCAAGACCCCGAGACTCTAAAGTTCTTC	CASSQDPETLKFF
TRBV4-3	15	TRBJ1-1	NA	NA	TGCGCCAGCAGCCTGCGGGCCCCTCCGAACACTGAAGCTTTCTTT	CASSLRAPPNTEAFF
TRBV5-1	15	TRBJ2-1	NA	NA	TGCGCCAGCAGCTTGGTGTCGGTATCCTACAATGAGCAGTTCTTC	CASSLVSVSYNEQFF
TRBV28	18	TRBJ2-4	NA	NA	TGTGCCAGCAGTTTGGGGGAGGACCGACGGCTAGCCAAAAACATTCAGTACTTC	CASSLGEDRRLAKNIQYF
TRBV5-1	13	TRBJ1-3	few	TRBD1	TGCGCCAGCACGGGGACAGGAGGAAACACCATATATTTT	CASTGTGGNTIYF
TRBV20-1	14	TRBJ2-5	many	NA	TGCAGTGCTAGGGATACAACTGACAGGCAGACCCAGTACTTC	CSARDTTDRQTQYF
TRBV5-1	14	TRBJ2-1	NA	TRBD2	TGCGCCAGCAGCCAACTAGCGGGGGGATTTGAGCAGTTCTTC	CASSQLAGGFEQFF
TRBV20-1	15	TRBJ2-7	many	NA	TGCAGTGCTAGAGAGCGGACAGCGAGCTCCTACGAGCAGTACTTC	CSARERTASSYEQYF
TRBV7-6	16	TRBJ1-4	NA	TRBD1	TGTGCCAGCAGCCTCGGGACAGGAACTCTGAAGGAAAAACTGTTTTTT	CASSLGTGTLKEKLFF
TRBV20-1	14	TRBJ2-1	NA	TRBD2	TGCAGTGCTGTACTAGCGGGAGGGCCCAATGAGCAGTTCTTC	CSAVLAGGPNEQFF
TRBV20-1	14	TRBJ1-3	few	NA	TGCAGTGCTAGCCGAGGCCGCGCCGGAAACACCATATATTTT	CSASRGRAGNTIYF
TRBV6-6	12	TRBJ1-1	NA	NA	TGTGCCAGCAGCCCCCAGGGGATCGGAGCTTTCTTT	CASSPQGIGAFF
TRBV29-1	13	TRBJ1-1	few	TRBD1	TGCAGCGTTGGTGCCAGGGGGCACGGTGAAGCTTTCTTT	CSVGARGHGEAFF
TRBV7-9	13	TRBJ2-5	NA	NA	TGTGCCAGCAGCAGCTATAATGTGAAGACCCAGTACTTC	CASSSYNVKTQYF
TRBV20-1	17	TRBJ2-2	many	NA	TGCAGTGCCCTCCCATGGCAGCACCGCGCGAACACCGGGGAGCTGTTTTTT	CSALPWQHRANTGELFF
TRBV20-1	16	TRBJ2-5	NA	TRBD2	TGCAGTGCTAGAGATCCGGGGCGGGGGGGCCGTGAGACCCAGTACTTC	CSARDPGRGGRETQYF
TRBV15	15	TRBJ2-5	few	TRBD2	TGTGCCACCAGCAGAGTTCGGACTAGGCAAGAGACCCAGTACTTC	CATSRVRTRQETQYF
TRBV5-1	15	TRBJ2-3	few	NA	TGCGCCAGCAGCTTGTGGGAAGTGGGGACAGATACGCAGTATTTT	CASSLWEVGTDTQYF
TRBV29-1	14	TRBJ2-6	few	NA	TGCAGCGTTCCCATCTACTCTGGGGCCAACGTCCTGACTTTC	CSVPIYSGANVLTF
TRBV20-1	10	TRBJ2-1	NA	NA	TGCAGTGCTTACAGGGAGCTGCAGTTCTTC	CSAYRELQFF
TRBV4-3	15	TRBJ1-1	NA	NA	TGCGCCAGCACTACCACCTCGAGTGGGGACACTGAAGCTTTCTTT	CASTTTSSGDTEAFF
TRBV20-1	13	TRBJ1-6	NA	NA	TGCAGTGCATGGGGTGGTAATAATTCACCCCTCCACTTT	CSAWGGNNSPLHF
TRBV6-2/TRBV6-3	14	TRBJ2-7	few	TRBD1	TGTGCCAGCAGTTACGGGACAGGGGACTACGAGCAGTACTTC	CASSYGTGDYEQYF
TRBV2	14	TRBJ2-1	NA	NA	TGTGCCAGCAGTCAAATGACAGCCAGGGATGAGCAGTTCTTC	CASSQMTARDEQFF
TRBV9	16	TRBJ2-5	NA	NA	TGTGCCAGCAGCGTAGGTCTGCCGAGAAGCCAAGAGACCCAGTACTTC	CASSVGLPRSQETQYF
TRBV10-3	14	TRBJ2-1	NA	TRBD2	TGTGCCTCTAGGACTAGCGGGAGTCTGTATGAGCAGTTCTTC	CASRTSGSLYEQFF
TRBV4-3	16	TRBJ2-7	NA	TRBD1	TGCGCCAGCAGCCAAGAGATGAGGGGGCGGTCCTACGAGCAGTACTTC	CASSQEMRGRSYEQYF
TRBV4-2	16	TRBJ2-2	few	NA	TGTGCCAGCAGCCGCGGACAGAGACCCCAAGCGGGGGAGCTGTTTTTT	CASSRGQRPQAGELFF